A selection of T cell receptor beta chains follows, all from one sample in a study of OX40 agonist ivuxolimab in advanced cancers. Repertoires were generated with immunoSEQ multiplex PCR, while TCRdb's copy carries only in-frame clones and drops some. The sample includes approximately 100,000 clones, less than 95% of them seen just once. The specimen was CD4+ or CD8+ T cells sorted from blood, collected in a trial of the OX40 agonist ivuxolimab. These TCRs come from an adult with an advanced solid tumor such as melanoma, head and neck, liver or kidney cancer. The CDR3 runs from the conserved cysteine through the conserved F or W. The D gene is left open where the match is weak. Rows give clone size only sometimes, using once, few, many, or a class for an expanded clone.

V gene,D gene,clone size,CDR3 length,J gene,CDR3 DNA,CDR3 protein
TRBV5-5,.,.,12,TRBJ2-7,TGTGCCAGCAGCTTGGTGGGTTACGAGCAGTACTTC,CASSLVGYEQYF
TRBV4-2,TRBD2,.,15,TRBJ2-7,TGTGCCAGCAGCCAGGCTAGCGGGATTTCCTACGAGCAGTACTTC,CASSQASGISYEQYF
TRBV30,.,.,12,TRBJ2-7,TGTGCCTGGAGGGGGTACTCCTACGAGCAGTACTTC,CAWRGYSYEQYF
TRBV5-1,.,.,16,TRBJ2-2,TGCGCCAGCAGCTTGTTATCCGGGACGCTCACCGGGGAGCTGTTTTTT,CASSLLSGTLTGELFF
TRBV27,.,few,12,TRBJ1-2,TGTGCCACCAGAGGGGGTCTTTATGGCTACACCTTC,CATRGGLYGYTF
TRBV7-9,.,.,15,TRBJ2-3,TGTGCCAGCAGCCTTTGGGTCTCTAGGGCAGATACGCAGTATTTT,CASSLWVSRADTQYF
TRBV5-1,TRBD1,.,15,TRBJ1-1,TGCGCCAGCAGCGCTCGGACAGGGGGCAACACTGAAGCTTTCTTT,CASSARTGGNTEAFF
TRBV7-2,.,.,14,TRBJ2-7,TGTGCCAGCAGCTTTCAAGGCGGTTCCCACGAGCAGTACTTC,CASSFQGGSHEQYF
TRBV6-5,.,.,11,TRBJ2-7,TGTGCCAGCAGTTCCCCAGCGAGACAGTACTTC,CASSSPARQYF
TRBV29-1,.,.,13,TRBJ1-1,TGCAGCTCCTCCGGGAGCATGAACACTGAAGCTTTCTTT,CSSSGSMNTEAFF
TRBV2,.,.,18,TRBJ1-4,TGTGCCAGCAGTGAATTTTTGGGTGGGGTCGGCTTTAATGAAAAACTGTTTTTT,CASSEFLGGVGFNEKLFF
TRBV19,TRBD1,.,14,TRBJ2-3,TGTGCCAGCCATAAGGACAGGTCTGGAAATACGCAGTATTTT,CASHKDRSGNTQYF
TRBV5-6,.,once,14,TRBJ1-4,TGTGCCAGCAGCTTGGGACAGTATAATGAAAAACTGTTTTTT,CASSLGQYNEKLFF
TRBV6-4,.,.,14,TRBJ2-1,TGTGCCAGCAGTGGGGTAGGGGAATCAGCGAAGCAGTTCTTC,CASSGVGESAKQFF
TRBV4-2,.,.,15,TRBJ2-1,TGTGCCAGCAGCCAAGATCTTGGGGGCCACAATGAGCAGTTCTTC,CASSQDLGGHNEQFF
TRBV7-6,TRBD2,.,17,TRBJ2-2,TGTGCCAGCAGCTTAGGGCCCCTGCGGGGGACCACCGGGGAGCTGTTTTTT,CASSLGPLRGTTGELFF
TRBV7-9,TRBD1,.,14,TRBJ1-3,TGTGCCAGCAGCTTCGACAGGGGAGGGTACACCATATATTTT,CASSFDRGGYTIYF
TRBV18,TRBD1,few,15,TRBJ1-1,TGTGCCAGCTCCGCACAACAGGGGAGGAACACTGAAGCTTTCTTT,CASSAQQGRNTEAFF
TRBV27,.,.,15,TRBJ2-1,TGTGCCAGCAGTTTGGAAGGACAGATCTACAATGAGCAGTTCTTC,CASSLEGQIYNEQFF
TRBV7-9,.,.,11,TRBJ2-5,TGTGCCAGCAGCGCCCAAGAGACCCAGTACTTC,CASSAQETQYF
TRBV11-2,TRBD2,.,15,TRBJ2-7,TGTGCCAGCAGCCTAAGCGGGAGGGCCGTGGACGAGCAGTACTTC,CASSLSGRAVDEQYF
TRBV28,TRBD2,.,14,TRBJ2-7,TGTGCCAGCAGTTTAAGGCTAGCGGGCTACGAGCAGTACTTC,CASSLRLAGYEQYF
TRBV4-1,TRBD2,.,19,TRBJ2-5,TGCGCCAGCAGCCAAGATAACGGACTAGCGTCATTCGAGGGAGAGACCCAGTACTTC,CASSQDNGLASFEGETQYF
TRBV19,.,once,13,TRBJ2-7,TGTGCCAGTAGTATACCAGGGTTACACGAGCAGTACTTC,CASSIPGLHEQYF
TRBV6-5,TRBD2,.,15,TRBJ2-1,TGTGCCAGCAGTTTCGGGACTAGCGGGAGGAATGAGCAGTTCTTC,CASSFGTSGRNEQFF
TRBV19,.,.,14,TRBJ1-2,TGTGCCAGTAGTATGGGCGGCAGGGCTGGTGGCTACACCTTC,CASSMGGRAGGYTF
TRBV5-1,TRBD2,.,16,TRBJ2-3,TGCGCCAGCAGCATAGTAGCGGGAGAGTACCCAGATACGCAGTATTTT,CASSIVAGEYPDTQYF
TRBV28,.,.,13,TRBJ2-2,TGTGCCAGCAGTTTATGGAACACCGGGGAGCTGTTTTTT,CASSLWNTGELFF
TRBV5-8,TRBD1,.,15,TRBJ1-2,TGTGCCAGCAGCCCCGGGACAGCCCTATTCTATGGCTACACCTTC,CASSPGTALFYGYTF
TRBV11-3,TRBD2,.,13,TRBJ2-5,TGTGCCAGCGGGGCTAGCGGGAGGGAGACCCAGTACTTC,CASGASGRETQYF
TRBV29-1,.,once,13,TRBJ2-2,TGCAGCGTTGAGCGTAGGAACACCGGGGAGCTGTTTTTT,CSVERRNTGELFF
TRBV1,.,medium-sized,17,TRBJ2-4,TGCACCAGCAGCCAAGGGACTAGCGGGAGCGTCAAAAACATTCAGTACTTC,CTSSQGTSGSVKNIQYF
TRBV7-9,.,.,16,TRBJ2-7,TGTGCCAGCAGCACGATCCGGGACTCAAGCTCCTACGAGCAGTACTTC,CASSTIRDSSSYEQYF
TRBV28,.,.,14,TRBJ2-2,TGTGCCAGCAGGGGGGGCTTGGACACCGGGGAGCTGTTTTTT,CASRGGLDTGELFF
TRBV5-4,.,.,13,TRBJ1-5,TGTGCCAGCAGCTTGGAGCCCAATCAGCCCCAGCATTTT,CASSLEPNQPQHF
TRBV9,TRBD1,.,14,TRBJ2-5,TGTGCCAGCAGCCTTACAGGGGTAGGGGAGACCCAGTACTTC,CASSLTGVGETQYF
TRBV5-6,TRBD2,.,15,TRBJ2-7,TGTGCCAGCAGCTCCCTCCGGGAGGGCAACCACGAGCAGTACTTC,CASSSLREGNHEQYF
TRBV7-2,.,.,16,TRBJ1-5,TGTGCCAGCAGCTTAGTGGGGCAGGGTAGCAATCAGCCCCAGCATTTT,CASSLVGQGSNQPQHF
TRBV30,TRBD2,.,16,TRBJ2-5,TGTGCCTGGAGCTCGGGGACTAGCGGGAGGAAAGAGACCCAGTACTTC,CAWSSGTSGRKETQYF
TRBV28,TRBD1,.,17,TRBJ1-2,TGTGCCACCCTAAGACAGGGGGCCACCCAAGTCTCATATGGCTACACCTTC,CATLRQGATQVSYGYTF
TRBV28,.,.,13,TRBJ1-5,TGTGCCAGCAGTCGAAGGGGGGAACAGCCCCAGCATTTT,CASSRRGEQPQHF
TRBV4-1,.,.,14,TRBJ2-5,TGCGCCAGCAGCCGCCCGGACGGGGGAAGGACCCAGTACTTC,CASSRPDGGRTQYF
TRBV10-3,.,.,14,TRBJ1-1,TGTGCCATCAGTGATCCACTTACGAACACTGAAGCTTTCTTT,CAISDPLTNTEAFF
TRBV7-3,.,.,16,TRBJ2-1,TGTGCCAGCAGCTTAAAATTGGCACGGAACAAAAATGAGCAGTTCTTC,CASSLKLARNKNEQFF
TRBV7-3,.,.,13,TRBJ2-3,TGTGCCAGCAGCCCCCAGGGTGCAGATACGCAGTATTTT,CASSPQGADTQYF
TRBV19,.,.,12,TRBJ1-4,TGTGCCAGTAGTATCCGAAATGAAAAACTGTTTTTT,CASSIRNEKLFF
TRBV10-3,TRBD2,.,16,TRBJ2-3,TGTGCCATCAGCCAAGGACTAGGTGAGGTCACAGATACGCAGTATTTT,CAISQGLGEVTDTQYF
TRBV4-3,.,.,15,TRBJ2-2,TGCGCCAGCAGCCAAGACGGGAAAAGGACCGGGGAGCTGTTTTTT,CASSQDGKRTGELFF
TRBV6-5,TRBD2,.,14,TRBJ2-7,TGTGCCAGCAGCTTAGCGGGAGCAACAGTCGAGCAGTACTTC,CASSLAGATVEQYF